This T cell receptor (beta chain) emerged from a study of cytomegalovirus exposure and HLA in healthy donors. Study-level background: From donors who were HLA-typed, an early data release held approximately 91 million unique TCRs.

General study findings and limits: An analysis done earlier found most TCR beta V segments productive about 90% or about 30% of the time.

Donors showed nominal health when sampled, although they likely had unrecorded immune exposures. This clone was seen more than once but under ten times. What it recognizes is unknown. PCR involved 60 Vbeta and 13 Jbeta primers. Method: immunoSEQ multiplex PCR; TCRdb's copy keeps in-frame clones and lacks some. The profile shows 58,000 or so clones, around 75% of them singletons. This TCR was sampled from a woman aged 40-49 years in good health and CMV-seropositive. Sample: PBMCs.

The CDR3 bases are TGTGCCACCAGCAGCGGGACAGGGTCCTACGAGCAGTACTTC. The encoded protein is CATSSGTGSYEQYF. V usage is TRBV15 and J usage is TRBJ2-7, with 9 bases fitting TRBD1. Germline V gene lookup returns CDR1 LNHNV and CDR2 YYDKDF (reference sequence). This CDR3 contains 14 residues. V dropped 3 bases and J dropped 1; count of bases not matched to a gene: 1.